The next 2 T cell receptor beta chains were all read from a single sample in a study of CD8 T cells in Susac syndrome. Random hexamers primed reverse transcription of 0.5 to 1 ug RNA. Via MiXCR, TCRdb re-called the immunoSEQ multiplex PCR reads, giving one row per CDR3 protein. Seen here are about 140,000 distinct CDR3 sequences, approximately 95% observed once, and the top ten hold approximately 0.3%. The sample consisted of CD8+ T cells from PBMCs. The source of these receptors is a human donor in good health.

This clonotype is a singleton in its sample. CDR3 DNA: TGTGCCAGTAGTATCGGGGCCACTGAAGCTTTCTTT. Amino acid sequence: CASSIGATEAFF. V and J are TRBV19 and TRBJ1-1; maybe TRBD1 (5 bases). Germline values: CDR1 LNHDA, CDR2 SQIVND (reference sequence). Trimming removed 3 bases from V and 4 bases from J, with 6 bases in between. The CDR3 sequence is 12 residues long.

The V gene is TRBV20-1, the J gene TRBJ2-2; D is unclear. This CDR3 has 13 amino acids. The V end lost 6 bases, the J end lost 0 bases, and 8 bases lay between the germline ends. The V gene's germline CDR1 is DFQATT and CDR2 SNEGSKA (reference sequence). The CDR3 sequence is CSARNPNTGELFF. CDR3 nucleotides: TGCAGTGCCAGAAATCCGAACACCGGGGAGCTGTTTTTT.